This entry describes one TCR beta chain. Generated by immunoSEQ multiplex PCR, the TCRdb table keeps only in-frame clones and is missing some. Of about 61,000 clones detected, around 97% appear once; the ten largest clones hold 0.15% to 0.25%. V shed 3 bases and J 3 bases; nucleotides not matched to a gene: 12. This CDR3 spans 17 amino acids. Per the germline V gene, CDR1 is SGDLS and CDR2 is YYNGEE. The source of the sample is a study of technical replicates of blood from a few donors. V and J are TRBV9 and TRBJ2-1; TRBD1 matches at 7 bases. The sequence was obtained from a human donor in good health. The sample consisted of T cells isolated from PBMCs. CDR3 in amino acids: CASSGIQGRVNYNEQFF. CDR3 nucleotide sequence: TGTGCCAGCAGCGGAATACAGGGGAGAGTAAACTACAATGAGCAGTTCTTC. Looking up the rest from reference TRBV9 and TRBJ2-1 gives the full variable domain: DSGVTQTPKHLITATGQRVTLRCSPRSGDLSVYWYQQSLDQGLQFLIQYYNGEERAKGNILERFSAQQFPDLHSELNLSSLELGDSALYFCASSGIQGRVNYNEQFFGPGTRLTVL.